What follows is one T cell receptor beta chain and its context. In the same sample, other DNA sequences code for this CDR3. Germline-derived CDR1 and CDR2 are SNHLY and FYNNEI. The CDR3 length is 11 residues. The V gene lost 6 bases and the J gene lost 2 bases, with 3 bases spanning the gap. This entry is derived from a study of blood T cell repertoires in COVID-19. Study context: The origin of the acute and convalescent COVID-19 samples was the United States, Italy and Spain.

As originally analysed: Amplification with reference gene primers provided the estimates of nucleated cell counts. Only in-frame clones appear in the TCRdb table, and some are missing; sequencing was by immunoSEQ multiplex PCR. The D gene and trimming were derived from the DNA, and the V and J assignments and clone size from that table. This sample has hundreds of thousands of clones; 90% occur once, and the top ten carry approximately 0.98%. During active infection, Seattle patients enrolled and were then monitored through disease. The source material was peripheral blood. The chain couples TRBV2 to TRBJ2-3; no clear D. The sequence derives from a middle-aged woman with COVID-19, enrolled during active disease. As DNA, the CDR3 is TGTGCCAGCAGCCTCACAGATACGCAGTATTTT. It codes for CASSLTDTQYF.